Reported below is one TCR beta chain. Its specificity is unknown. Only in-frame clones appear in the TCRdb table, and some are missing; sequencing was by immunoSEQ multiplex PCR. The sample lists roughly 460,000 clones, 80% to 90% seen once, with under 2% in the top ten. Regarding treatment: some 19 received Ad26.COV2.S at low or high dose, single or two shots; 5 received placebo; per-sample allocation not given. It was on day 63 after the first vaccine or placebo injection that samples were taken. The individual, an adult aged 18-55 years, was a donor in Boston. The data were obtained in a study of Ad26.COV2.S vaccination and SARS-CoV-2 variants. Background on the study: Ad26.COV2.S was injected intramuscularly once or twice, 56 days apart. Findings and caveats of the study: Similar non-spike TCR breadth was seen in vaccine and placebo recipients.

This sequence was found in a person between 18 and 60 years old who received the Ad26.COV2.S COVID-19 vaccine or a placebo. Sequencing used peripheral blood, obtained in a trial of Ad26.COV2.S vaccine versus placebo.

CDR3 sequence: CASRGGSGVTGELFF. DNA for the CDR3: TGCGCCAGCAGGGGCGGGTCGGGAGTTACCGGGGAGCTGTTTTTT. The chain is built from TRBV5-1 and TRBJ2-2; D may be TRBD2 (6 bases). The V gene lost 5 bases and the J gene lost 5 bases, with 16 bases spanning the gap. Germline V lookup: CDR1 SGHRS, CDR2 YFSETQ. This CDR3 spans 15 amino acids.